What follows are 26 T cell receptor beta chains derived from one specimen sequenced in a study of blood T cells in healthy people across ages. Alongside a J-beta primer mix, a sample-barcoded 5' primer served in a second PCR lasting roughly 7 to 12 cycles. TCRdb used MiXCR to reprocess the 5' RACE reads, holding one entry per CDR3 protein. The table shows about 680,000 distinct CDR3 sequences, with around 49% occurring only once. What was sequenced was blood. The receptor source for this set is a woman aged 60-75 years in good health.

The chain combines TRBV28 with TRBJ2-5; TRBD1 matches 12 bases. CDR1 and CDR2 (germline): MDHEN, SYDVKM. This CDR3 comprises 16 residues. V lost 6 bases and J lost 13; bases outside the gene matches: 18. The CDR3 sequence is CASRIDLPGQGAERYF. The CDR3 nucleotides are TGTGCCAGCAGAATCGACTTGCCGGGACAGGGGGCCGAGCGGTACTTC.

The chain uses TRBV20-1 and TRBJ2-5; TRBD2 matches 8 bases. The J call may not be correct, given that the DNA end is closer to TRBJ2-7. Germline CDR1 DFQATT, CDR2 SNEGSKA (reference sequence). The CDR3 totals 12 residues. The CDR3 protein is CSASSGKYEQYF. CDR3 in DNA: TGCAGTGCTAGTAGCGGGAAGTACGAGCAGTACTTC.

Regarding this clonotype: Without the conserved terminal phenylalanine or tryptophan, this CDR3 likely stems from a read error. This chain connects TRBV28 to TRBJ2-6; D might be TRBD1 (6 bases). Germline V gene lookup returns CDR1 MDHEN and CDR2 SYDVKM. Trimming removed 3 bases at V and 0 bases at J, with 18 bases between. The length of the CDR3 is 19 residues. The CDR3 DNA follows: TGTGCCAGCAGTTTCCTGGCAGGGACACACTCCTCTGGGGCCAACGTCCTGACTTCC. Protein product: CASSFLAGTHSSGANVLTS.

This clonotype was detected once. The chain uses TRBV27 and TRBJ2-1; D tentatively reads TRBD1 or TRBD2 (6 bases each). The CDR3 totals 13 residues. V was pared by 6 bases and J by 2 bases, with 8 bases between. Looked up from germline, CDR1 is MNHEY and CDR2 is SMNVEV (reference sequence). The CDR3 bases are TGTGCCAGCAGGGAGGGGGCCTACAATGAGCAGTTCTTC. Its protein is CASREGAYNEQFF.

The rearrangement links TRBV28 to TRBJ1-1, with a possible D match to TRBD1 (5 bases). The length of the CDR3 is 16 residues. Trimming pared 2 bases from V and 2 bases from J, leaving 15 bases between. Germline lookup yields CDR1 MDHEN and CDR2 SYDVKM. The CDR3 DNA reads TGTGCCAGCAGTTTAGGAAGACAGAAAAGAAACACTGAAGCTTTCTTT. This gives the protein CASSLGRQKRNTEAFF.

J is TRBJ2-1 and V is TRBV27, with 7 bases aligning to TRBD2. The CDR3 consists of 15 residues. The ends lost 0 bases at V and 3 bases at J; junction bases unmatched: 2. Looked up from germline, CDR1 is MNHEY and CDR2 is SMNVEV (reference sequence). The CDR3 DNA follows: TGTGCCAGCAGTTTATCCTGGACTAGCTACAATGAGCAGTTCTTC. It yields the protein CASSLSWTSYNEQFF.

This clonotype was seen more than once but under ten times. The V call is TRBV28, the J call TRBJ2-7; possible D gene TRBD1, 6 bases. Germline CDR1 is MDHEN and CDR2 is SYDVKM. This CDR3 has 15 residues. Trimming removed 5 bases from V and 2 bases from J, with 16 bases in between. This chain's CDR3 is CASSVFSGTPYEQYF. CDR3 nucleotide sequence: TGTGCCAGCAGTGTCTTTTCCGGGACACCCTACGAGCAGTACTTC.

This clonotype was observed a single time. The chain recombines TRBV27 with TRBJ1-5; D might be TRBD1 (6 bases). This CDR3 contains 15 residues. In germline, CDR1 is MNHEY, CDR2 SMNVEV (reference sequence). Trimming left V 3 bases short and J 6 bases short, with 15 bases between. This CDR3 is CASSFSGGAFQPQHF. Here the CDR3 DNA reads TGTGCCAGCAGTTTTTCGGGGGGCGCGTTTCAGCCCCAGCATTTT.

J is TRBJ2-5 and V is TRBV7-3; TRBD1 or TRBD2 may be the D gene (5 bases each). V lost 6 bases and J 4 bases, leaving 15 bases between the germline ends. This CDR3 spans 14 amino acids. Germline CDR1 reads SGHTA; CDR2 reads FQGTGA. The chain's CDR3 is CASSPRGIRETQYF. CDR3 coding DNA: TGTGCCAGCAGTCCACGGGGCATTCGAGAGACCCAGTACTTC.

This clonotype was seen a handful of times. The chain joins TRBV7-2 to TRBJ1-2; TRBD1 might be the D (5 bases). The CDR3 extends over 12 amino acids. V lost 6 bases and J 6 bases, leaving 11 bases between the germline ends. In germline, CDR1 is SGHTA, CDR2 FQGNSA. In DNA form, the CDR3 reads TGTGCCAGCAGGAGAGGGGAGAATGGCTACACCTTC. It specifies CASRRGENGYTF. The full variable domain, completed using reference TRBV7-2 and TRBJ1-2, is GAGVSQSPSNKVTEKGKDVELRCDPISGHTALYWYRQSLGQGLEFLIYFQGNSAPDKSGLPSDRFSAERTGGSVSTLTIQRTQQEDSAVYLCASRRGENGYTFGSGTRLTVV.

Concerning this clonotype itself: Germline is not matched at one junction end, which may reflect a read error. This chain links TRBV7-2 with TRBJ2-7, with D tentatively TRBD1 or TRBD2 (5 bases each). Germline V gives CDR1 SGHTA, CDR2 FQGNSA. CDR3 length: 15 amino acids. The CDR3 DNA sequence: TGTGCCGGCAGCGAGGGACGAGCGGATTCCTACGAGCAGTACTTC. The encoded protein is CAGSEGRADSYEQYF.

V and J are TRBV7-2 and TRBJ2-5; D call uncertain. Germline V gives CDR1 SGHTA, CDR2 FQGNSA. The CDR3 consists of 15 residues. V was cut by 3 bases and J by 5 bases, with 16 bases left in between. The CDR3 loop is CASSFSYTPTETQYF. DNA for the CDR3: TGTGCCAGCAGCTTTTCCTATACTCCAACGGAGACCCAGTACTTC.

The chain joins TRBV10-3 to TRBJ2-2, with D unresolved. V was pared by 1 base and J by 5 bases, with 8 bases between. The CDR3 runs to 14 residues. The germline V gene encodes CDR1 ENHRY and CDR2 SYGVKD. The chain's CDR3 is CAISEWARTGELFF. In DNA, the CDR3 is TGTGCCATCAGTGAGTGGGCCAGGACCGGGGAGCTGTTTTTT.

A few counts support this clonotype. The chain joins TRBV29-1 to TRBJ2-7, with D possibly matching TRBD1 (5 bases). V lost 5 bases and J lost 0, with 14 bases in between. The CDR3 is 14 amino acids. Germline V gives CDR1 SQVTM, CDR2 ANQGSEA. The CDR3 protein is CSVRQPRDSYEQYF. The CDR3 region has the DNA TGCAGCGTTCGACAGCCCCGAGACTCCTACGAGCAGTACTTC.

The chain links TRBV5-1 to TRBJ2-3; TRBD1 matches at 9 bases. This CDR3 has 15 amino acids. J lost 3 bases, V lost 4 bases, and 6 bases had no gene match. CDR1 and CDR2 (germline): SGHRS, YFSETQ. CDR3 DNA sequence: TGCGCCAGCAGCAGGACAGGGGAGAGAACAGATACGCAGTATTTT. It translates to CASSRTGERTDTQYF.

The rearrangement links TRBV29-1 to TRBJ2-2, with 15 positions matching TRBD2. CDR1 and CDR2 (germline): SQVTM, ANQGSEA. The CDR3 is 15 amino acids. V shed 6 bases, J shed 5 bases, and the junction held 4 bases outside the gene matches. The CDR3 bases are TGCAGCGTGACCGGGACTAGCGGGAGGACCGGGGAGCTGTTTTTT. As protein: CSVTGTSGRTGELFF.

This chain links TRBV5-5 with TRBJ2-7, with D unclear. Matching the DNA end better, TRBJ2-5 makes the J call doubtful. Germline V CDR1 and CDR2: SGHKS, YYEKEE (reference sequence). The CDR3 length is 12 residues. CDR3 sequence (DNA): TGTGCCAGCAGCTTGATCGTCGGGACCCAGTACTTC. Its protein product is CASSLIVGTQYF.

This clonotype appeared a few times. The CDR3 nucleotides are TGCGCCAGCAGCTCCGAGGGTTACATTCAGTACTTC. Translation: CASSSEGYIQYF. The V call is TRBV5-1, the J call TRBJ2-4; perhaps TRBD2 as D (5 bases). The V gene's germline CDR1 is SGHRS and CDR2 YFSETQ. The CDR3 contains 12 residues. V was clipped by 3 bases and J by 8 bases, with 9 bases between them.

This chain joins TRBV28 and TRBJ2-4; a weak D match, TRBD1 (5 bases). This CDR3 has 16 residues. Per germline, CDR1 MDHEN and CDR2 SYDVKM. Trimming took off 4 bases at V and 0 bases at J, with 13 bases between the two ends. The CDR3 here is CASSSREWGAKNIQYF. The CDR3, as DNA: TGTGCCAGCAGTTCCAGGGAATGGGGAGCCAAAAACATTCAGTACTTC.

The chain links TRBV28 to TRBJ2-7; 8 nucleotides agree with TRBD2. CDR3 length equals 15 residues. V was clipped by 6 bases and J by 2 bases; unmatched bases: 9. Germline loops: CDR1 MDHEN, CDR2 SYDVKM. As DNA, the CDR3 is TGTGCCAGCAGATCCACCGGGACTAGTCCCTACGAGCAGTACTTC. This gives the protein CASRSTGTSPYEQYF. The complete variable domain, with remaining parts taken from reference TRBV28 and TRBJ2-7, reads DVKVTQSSRYLVKRTGEKVFLECVQDMDHENMFWYRQDPGLGLRLIYFSYDVKMKEKGDIPEGYSVSREKKERFSLILESASTNQTSMYLCASRSTGTSPYEQYFGPGTRLTVT.

The chain couples TRBV5-1 to TRBJ1-1; D perhaps matches TRBD1 (6 bases). Per germline, CDR1 SGHRS and CDR2 YFSETQ. The CDR3 consists of 15 residues. Trimming took 2 bases from V and 3 from J, leaving 14 bases between them. The CDR3 sequence is CASSFTGGAYTEAFF. As DNA, the CDR3 is TGCGCCAGCAGCTTTACCGGGGGCGCTTACACTGAAGCTTTCTTT. The complete variable domain, with remaining parts taken from reference TRBV5-1 and TRBJ1-1, reads KAGVTQTPRYLIKTRGQQVTLSCSPISGHRSVSWYQQTPGQGLQFLFEYFSETQRNKGNFPGRFSGRQFSNSRSEMNVSTLELGDSALYLCASSFTGGAYTEAFFGQGTRLTVV.

The rearrangement joins TRBV4-3 to TRBJ1-4; 7 bases are a match to TRBD1. V was clipped by 1 base and J by 7 bases; unmatched bases: 9. CDR1 LGHNA and CDR2 YSLEER come from the germline V gene. This CDR3 has 16 amino acids. CDR3 residues: CASSQGGRGSAEKLFF. CDR3 nucleotide sequence: TGCGCCAGCAGCCAAGGGGGCAGGGGGTCTGCTGAAAAACTGTTTTTT.

CDR3 loop: CASSQGLGDYGYTF. CDR3 bases: TGTGCCAGCAGCCAAGGTTTAGGGGACTATGGCTACACCTTC. This chain connects TRBV3-1 to TRBJ1-2; tentative D call: TRBD1 (5 bases). Trimming shortened V by 1 base and J by 3 bases, and 9 bases separated the two germline ends. Germline-derived CDR1 and CDR2 are LGHDT and YNNKEL (reference sequence). CDR3 size: 14 residues.

The chain couples TRBV12-3 or TRBV12-4 to TRBJ1-2; 7 positions agree with TRBD1. The V segment lost 4 bases and the J segment 10 bases; nucleotides outside the gene matches: 6. CDR3 length: 12 residues. CDR3 sequence: CASSYDRVDYTF. For the CDR3, the DNA is TGTGCCAGCAGTTACGACAGGGTCGACTACACCTTC.

This sequence joins TRBV7-3 and TRBJ1-2; possibly TRBD1 for D (5 bases). V lost 5 bases to trimming and J lost 8 bases, with 15 bases between them. Germline V gene data show CDR1 as SGHTA and CDR2 as FQGTGA. CDR3 length: 13 residues. This CDR3 is CASSPTPGGGYTF. CDR3 DNA: TGTGCCAGCAGCCCGACCCCGGGGGGAGGCTACACCTTC.

The chain recombines TRBV3-1 with TRBJ1-6, with 7 bases that match TRBD1. The length of the CDR3 is 14 residues. The ends lost 4 bases at V and 10 bases at J; junction bases unmatched: 7. Germline V gives CDR1 LGHDT, CDR2 YNNKEL (reference sequence). The CDR3: CASSRRQGTSPLHF. In DNA, the CDR3 is TGTGCCAGCAGCCGCAGACAGGGTACCTCACCCCTCCACTTT.